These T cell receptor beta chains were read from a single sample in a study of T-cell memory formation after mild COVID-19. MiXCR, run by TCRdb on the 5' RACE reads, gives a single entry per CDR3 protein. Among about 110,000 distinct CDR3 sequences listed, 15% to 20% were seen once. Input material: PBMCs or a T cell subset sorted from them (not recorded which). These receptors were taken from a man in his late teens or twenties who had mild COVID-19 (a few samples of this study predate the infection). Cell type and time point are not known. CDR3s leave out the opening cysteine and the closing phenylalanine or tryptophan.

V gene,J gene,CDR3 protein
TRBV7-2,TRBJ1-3,ASASTGAVGNTIY
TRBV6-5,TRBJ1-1,ASSYMSLGTEAF
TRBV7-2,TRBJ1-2,ASSFQGGGGYGYT
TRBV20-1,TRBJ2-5,SARRGGTSQETQY
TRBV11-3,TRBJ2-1,ASSLEQGGSSSYNEQF
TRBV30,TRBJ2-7,AWRRSDSSYEQY
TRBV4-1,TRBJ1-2,ASSQAGDYGYT
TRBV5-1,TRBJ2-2,ASSLGQGDGELF
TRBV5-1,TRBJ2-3,ASSLGASTIDTQY
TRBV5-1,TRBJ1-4,ASSLDVAGGMIEKLF
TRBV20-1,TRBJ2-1,SARDPGLAEQF
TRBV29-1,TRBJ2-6,SVERDTDSGANVLT
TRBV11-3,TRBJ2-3,ASSPSGGAYTQY
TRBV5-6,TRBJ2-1,ASSLIFRTGRNEQF
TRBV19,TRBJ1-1,ASSTPQQGIGEAF
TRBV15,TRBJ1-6,ATSRDPGNPLH
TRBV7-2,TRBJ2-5,ASSLGGAVSSQGTQY
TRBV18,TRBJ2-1,ASSGGTREARQF
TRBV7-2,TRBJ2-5,ASSAGLVQETQY
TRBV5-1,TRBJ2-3,ASRQGDTQY
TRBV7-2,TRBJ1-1,ASTAAGINTEAF
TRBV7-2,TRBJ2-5,AADSASGAMRTQY
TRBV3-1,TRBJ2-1,ASSQGSSGEQF
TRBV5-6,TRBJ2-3,ASSFVISGYTDTQY
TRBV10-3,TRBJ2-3,AISDKLRTDTQY
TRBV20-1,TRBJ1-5,SASQGYQPQH
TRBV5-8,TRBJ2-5,ASSVQQETQY
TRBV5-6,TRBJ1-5,ASSENLHQPQH
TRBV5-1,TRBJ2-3,ASSLGARTQY
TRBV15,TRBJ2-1,ATSPEQYHEQF
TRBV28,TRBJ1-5,ASSSRTPPQH
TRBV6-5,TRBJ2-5,ASSYIHEETQY
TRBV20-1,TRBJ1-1,SARWVEAF
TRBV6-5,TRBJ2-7,ASGTSGGKYEQY
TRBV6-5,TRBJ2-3,ASSYSRLAKDTQY
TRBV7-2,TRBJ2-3,ASSSNQGSTDTQY
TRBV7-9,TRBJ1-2,ASSPTGSNYGYT
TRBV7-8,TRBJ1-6,ASSLVFGNSPLH
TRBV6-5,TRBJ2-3,ASSYRYAGRGTDTQY